The rows below give T cell receptor beta chains drawn from one sample of a study of blood T cell repertoires in COVID-19. TCRdb keeps only in-frame clones here, not all; method: immunoSEQ multiplex PCR. The repertoire holds under 95,000 clones, with roughly 80% as singletons. The sample was peripheral blood. Receptors were obtained from a man aged 70 or older with acute or convalescent COVID-19. The CDR3 runs from the conserved cysteine through the conserved F or W. A D gene is named only where the DNA matches it firmly. Rows give clone size only sometimes, using once, few, many, or a class for an expanded clone.

TRBJ1-2 TRBD1 TRBV6-5 NA TGTGCCAGCAGTCGGGACAGAATCTATGGCTACACCTTC CASSRDRIYGYTF
TRBJ2-2 NA TRBV14 NA TGTGCCAGCAGCAGGGAGCGCGGGGAGCTGTTTTTT CASSRERGELFF
TRBJ2-1 NA TRBV20-1 NA TGCAGTGCTGGCGGGACTCTTCGGGTCTTC CSAGGTLRVF
TRBJ2-3 TRBD2 TRBV2 NA TGTGCCAGCAGTGTAGACGAGCGGGGGGATATCACAGATACGCAGTATTTT CASSVDERGDITDTQYF
TRBJ2-2 TRBD1 TRBV19 NA TGTGCCAGTAGTCCACCTCCGGGACAGGGGGTAACCGGGGAGCTGTTTTTT CASSPPPGQGVTGELFF
TRBJ2-5 TRBD2 TRBV5-1 NA TGCGCCAGCAGCTGGGGACTAGCGGGGGTAGTGGGAGAGACCCAGTACTTC CASSWGLAGVVGETQYF
TRBJ2-1 TRBD1 TRBV28 NA TGTGCCAGCAAACAGGGGTTAATGGATGAGCAGTTCTTC CASKQGLMDEQFF
TRBJ1-5 TRBD1 TRBV19 NA TGTGCCAGTAGTATCGGGGACAGGCGTGAGCCCCAGCATTTT CASSIGDRREPQHF
TRBJ1-1 NA TRBV14 once TGTGCCAGCAGCCCGTTACAGGGCCAGAACACTGAAGCTTTCTTT CASSPLQGQNTEAFF
TRBJ1-5 TRBD1 TRBV2 NA TGTGCCAGCAGTGAGGACAGGGTTGGCAATCAGCCCCAGCATTTT CASSEDRVGNQPQHF
TRBJ1-2 TRBD1 TRBV2 once TGTGCCAGCAGGACACCGCAGGGGGCGCATCCCTATGGCTACACCTTC CASRTPQGAHPYGYTF
TRBJ1-6 TRBD1 TRBV5-1 few TGCGCCAGCAGCGGACGACAGGGGAATAATTCACCCCTCCACTTT CASSGRQGNNSPLHF
TRBJ1-5 NA TRBV10-2 NA TGCGCCAGCAGTGTGCAGGGTCAGCCCCAGCATTTT CASSVQGQPQHF